Listed here is a single TCR beta chain. V was pared by 5 bases and J by 1 base, with 11 bases between. The CDR3 runs 15 residues. This entry comes from a study of regulatory T cells in long-lasting Graves disease. TCR beta libraries were built with iRepertoire HTBI primers and Arm-PCR of CDR3 regions. TCRdb ran MiXCR on the multiplex PCR reads and lists one entry per CDR3 protein. This sample has 700,000 or so distinct CDR3 sequences, with approximately 31% found just once. The time point is: persistent/refractory GD, antithyroid drugs over 5 years with positive TRAb. Isolated PBMC RNA provided the starting material for the TCR library.

The V and J genes are TRBV12-3 or TRBV12-4 and TRBJ2-2; D may match TRBD1 or TRBD2 (5 bases each). The receptor was derived from a female donor with Graves disease. The specimen was peripheral blood mononuclear cells (PBMCs), collected when the disease was refractory, from a patient treated with antithyroid drugs. The CDR3 DNA reads as TGTGCCAGCAGTGTCCGGGACGGGAACACCGGGGAGCTGTTTTTT. Protein product: CASSVRDGNTGELFF.